Included here is one TCR beta chain sequence, with context. Profiling relied on immunoSEQ multiplex PCR, and the TCRdb table lists in-frame clones only, not all of them. Among 84,000 or so clones listed, just under 95% were seen once. This sample was included in a study of technical replicates of blood from a few donors. CDR1 is SEHNR and CDR2 is FQNEAQ in the germline V gene (reference sequence). The CDR3 spans 13 residues. V shed 6 bases and J 4 bases; nucleotides not matched to a gene: 5. The chain carries TRBV7-9 and TRBJ1-2; TRBD1 matches at 7 bases. The source material was T cells isolated from PBMCs. This clonotype was obtained from a human donor in good health. The CDR3 region is CASRLQGSYGYTF. CDR3 coding DNA: TGTGCCAGCAGATTACAGGGGTCCTATGGCTACACCTTC.